The clone carrying this T cell receptor (beta chain) showed up many times. Its cognate antigen is unknown. This specimen comes from a study of CD8 T cells in ankylosing spondylitis. Study findings and constraints: Clones linked to disease were reported to show significant enrichment in matched ankylosing spondylitis synovial fluid. CD8+ disease-linked clones were present at relatively low frequencies in blood. Eight or nine highly homologous variants formed a TCR beta motif that appeared characteristic of ankylosing spondylitis blood.

TCRdb re-derived calls from the 5' RACE reads in MiXCR, one entry per CDR3 protein. The sample lists about 220,000 distinct CDR3 sequences; over 9.5% were seen once. The CDR3 is 16 amino acids. Trimming took off 2 bases at V and 4 bases at J, with 17 bases between the two ends. The chain links TRBV12-3 or TRBV12-4 to TRBJ2-5, with TRBD1 as a possible D gene (6 bases). The receptor was derived from a male donor with ankylosing spondylitis or in good health (not recorded which). The sequenced sample was blood, either unsorted or a sorted T cell fraction (not recorded which). The CDR3 sequence is CASSLLSLGAGETQYF. Here the CDR3 DNA reads TGTGCCAGCAGTTTATTATCCCTGGGGGCGGGAGAGACCCAGTACTTC.